Presented here are 9 T cell receptor beta chains from one specimen sequenced in a study of control samples from healthy donors and cancer patients. The method was immunoSEQ multiplex PCR; TCRdb's version includes in-frame clones alone and lacks a portion of them. The table has around 110,000 clones, 80% to 90% seen once. Input material: PBMCs. The receptors come from a woman aged 45-65 years with colorectal cancer.

The V call is TRBV6-5, the J call TRBJ1-2; D is ambiguous. V shed 7 bases and J shed 6 bases, with 18 bases lying between them. The CDR3 has 14 amino acids. CDR1 is MNHEY, CDR2 SVGAGI, per germline. CDR3: CASTPEDGSHGYTF. CDR3 DNA: TGTGCCAGCACCCCGGAGGACGGAAGTCATGGCTACACCTTC.

The genes are TRBV5-8 and TRBJ2-3, with D perhaps given as TRBD1 or TRBD2 (5 bases each). The CDR3 covers 15 residues. The germline CDR1 and CDR2 sequences are SGHTS and YDEGEE. V was clipped by 0 bases and J by 10 bases, with 18 bases between them. The CDR3 bases are TGTGCCAGCAGCTTGGCCGATGTAGTGGGGGATGCGCAGTATTTT. Translating it yields CASSLADVVGDAQYF.

The rearrangement links TRBV2 to TRBJ1-2; D may be TRBD1 (6 bases). The ends were cut back, 8 bases at V and 4 bases at J, with 11 bases in the middle. This CDR3 has 12 residues. In germline, CDR1 is SNHLY, CDR2 FYNNEI. The CDR3 here is CASWQGFYGYTF. In DNA, the CDR3 is TGTGCCAGCTGGCAGGGGTTCTATGGCTACACCTTC.

The chain couples TRBV24-1 to TRBJ2-5, with no clear D. Germline V lookup: CDR1 KGHDR, CDR2 SFDVKD. Trimming pared 3 bases from V and 5 bases from J, leaving 3 bases between. The CDR3 is 11 amino acids. The CDR3 spells CATSDEETQYF. The CDR3 coding sequence is TGTGCCACCAGTGATGAGGAGACCCAGTACTTC.

The count of this clone is one. The CDR3 sequence is CASSWAGTRALETQYF. DNA for the CDR3: TGTGCCAGTAGTTGGGCCGGGACTAGAGCTCTAGAGACCCAGTACTTC. The chain is built from TRBV19 and TRBJ2-5; 8 nucleotides match TRBD2. V was pared by 5 bases and J by 4 bases, with 12 bases of the junction left unmatched. This CDR3 comprises 16 residues. The V gene's germline CDR1 is LNHDA and CDR2 SQIVND (reference sequence).

The chain is built from TRBV7-9 and TRBJ2-6, with 10 bases matching TRBD1. Germline V gene lookup returns CDR1 SEHNR and CDR2 FQNEAQ (reference sequence). CDR3 length: 19 residues. J lost 2 bases, V lost 5 bases, and 12 bases had no gene match. The CDR3, as DNA: TGTGCCAGCAGCCCGACAGGGGGCGGATTAGTGCCTGGGGCCAACGTCCTGACTTTC. The encoded protein is CASSPTGGGLVPGANVLTF.

The rearrangement links TRBV2 to TRBJ2-7; TRBD2 matches at 14 bases. V was pared by 7 bases and J by 0 bases, with 8 bases of the junction left unmatched. Germline CDR1 is SNHLY and CDR2 is FYNNEI. The CDR3 covers 17 residues. The CDR3 here is CASTGTSGGRSSYEQYF. CDR3 in DNA: TGTGCCAGCACCGGGACTAGCGGGGGCAGGAGCTCCTACGAGCAGTACTTC.

The rearrangement uses TRBV14 and TRBJ1-3, with TRBD1 as a possible D gene (5 bases). This CDR3 has 13 residues. Germline V gives CDR1 SGHDN, CDR2 FVKESK. With 4 bases removed from V and 2 bases from J, the gap between germline ends came to 6 bases. The DNA of the CDR3 is TGTGCCAGCAGCCCCAGGGCTGGAAACACCATATATTTT. Translating it yields CASSPRAGNTIYF.

The CDR3 DNA reads as TGTGCCAGCAGCCGGGGACAAGGGGACATGGGCTACACCTTC. Protein sequence: CASSRGQGDMGYTF. The rearrangement joins TRBV6-5 to TRBJ1-2, with D possibly matching TRBD1 (6 bases). CDR1 is MNHEY and CDR2 is SVGAGI in the germline V gene. The CDR3 length is 14 residues. V lost 6 bases, J lost 8 bases, and 19 bases lay in between.